The clone carrying this TCR beta chain was seen once. Antigen: not known. A much larger clone sits a single nucleotide away, making a read error possible. This sample was taken from a study of molecular identifiers for immune sequencing clone quantification. In preparing bulk TCR libraries, previously described methods and listed TCR primers were used. Each CDR3 protein gets one entry after TCRdb re-called the PCR reads with MiXCR. This repertoire shows about 640,000 distinct CDR3 sequences, around 20% found once; its top ten account for under 0.95%. Naive CD8 T cell sorting was performed on the CD8+CD4-CCR7+CD45RA+ phenotype. Broader study findings: Beyond 20 RNA copies, clones held over 99% of effector molecules, compared with under 1% in naive cells. Same-barcode identical TCR molecules could make highly expanded clones look smaller than they are.

V lost 5 bases to trimming and J lost 5 bases, with 13 bases between them. This CDR3 region has 12 residues. CDR1 is DFQATT and CDR2 is SNEGSKA in the germline V gene (reference sequence). This TCR was sampled from a human donor in good health. Some libraries in this study had Jurkat cell RNA spiked in. The genes are TRBV20-1 and TRBJ2-7; D possibly corresponds to TRBD1 (6 bases). The specimen sequenced was naive CD8+ T cells from blood, with Jurkat cell RNA spiked in. Subset of the sample: FACS-sorted CD8+CD4-CCR7+CD45RA+ naive T cells. CDR3: CSAAGTPHEQYF. In DNA, the CDR3 is TGCAGTGCTGCCGGGACACCCCACGAGCAGTACTTC.